These 20 T cell receptor beta chains were all obtained from the same sample, sequenced in a study of T cells in Graves' hyperthyroidism and ophthalmopathy. The investigators amplified TCR beta CDR3 regions from RNA transcripts. The primer set for the first-round RT-PCR of the TCR CDR3 was HTBI. Each CDR3 protein gets one entry after TCRdb re-called the multiplex PCR reads with MiXCR. The sample shows 300,000 to 400,000 distinct CDR3 sequences, more than 14% of them seen only once. Input material: blood. These receptors were obtained from a woman aged 25 to 45 with Graves' ophthalmopathy.

The V gene is TRBV7-9, the J gene TRBJ2-7; 7 bases fit TRBD2. This CDR3 comprises 14 residues. Germline V gene lookup returns CDR1 SEHNR and CDR2 FQNEAQ (reference sequence). Trimming took 2 bases from V and 1 from J; bases not matched to a gene: 2. The chain's CDR3 is CASSLMGLSYEQYF. In nucleotides, the CDR3 is TGTGCCAGCAGCTTAATGGGACTATCCTACGAGCAGTACTTC.

The chain uses TRBV9 and TRBJ1-2; 9 bases align to TRBD1. Germline V gene sequence: CDR1 SGDLS, CDR2 YYNGEE. This CDR3 contains 15 residues. The ends lost 0 bases at V and 5 bases at J; junction bases unmatched: 5. CDR3 loop: CASSVARGTGYGYTF. The CDR3 DNA sequence: TGTGCCAGCAGCGTAGCGCGTGGGACAGGGTATGGCTACACCTTC.

This clonotype was seen ten or more times. The V gene is TRBV20-1, the J gene TRBJ2-7; a weak D match, TRBD1 (5 bases). V was cut by 4 bases and J by 2 bases, with 9 bases left in between. Germline CDR1 reads DFQATT; CDR2 reads SNEGSKA (reference sequence). CDR3 length: 12 amino acids. The CDR3, as DNA: TGCAGTGCTACAGACAGTACCTACGAGCAGTACTTC. Encoded protein: CSATDSTYEQYF.

This clonotype was picked up many times. The chain combines TRBV2 with TRBJ2-3, with a possible D match to TRBD1 (5 bases). The germline V gene has CDR1 SNHLY and CDR2 FYNNEI. The CDR3 runs 14 residues. Trimming cost V 8 bases and J 1 base, with 13 bases left between them. The CDR3 coding sequence is TGTGCCAGCCATTGGACACCTGGCACAGATACGCAGTATTTT. It is translated as CASHWTPGTDTQYF. Based on the CDR3 plus reference TRBV2 and TRBJ2-3, the full variable domain is EPEVTQTPSHQVTQMGQEVILRCVPISNHLYFYWYRQILGQKVEFLVSFYNNEISEKSEIFDDQFSVERPDGSNFTLKIRSTKLEDSAMYFCASHWTPGTDTQYFGPGTRLTVL.

In this sample, this clonotype turned up many times. The V call is TRBV5-1, the J call TRBJ2-7, with D perhaps TRBD1 or TRBD2 (5 bases each). The CDR3 spans 14 residues. Trimming left V 4 bases short and J 2 bases short, with 13 bases between. Looked up from germline, CDR1 is SGHRS and CDR2 is YFSETQ. In nucleotides, the CDR3 is TGCGCCAGCAGCACCGGGACGTCAACCTACGAGCAGTACTTC. The encoded protein is CASSTGTSTYEQYF.

In its sample, this clonotype was seen many times. J is TRBJ2-3 and V is TRBV10-3, with a weak D call TRBD2 (6 bases). CDR1 ENHRY and CDR2 SYGVKD come from the germline V gene. V gave up 2 bases and J gave up 6 bases, with 15 bases separating them. The CDR3 is made up of 15 amino acids. The DNA of the CDR3 is TGTGCCATCAGTGAGGCGGAGGGAGGCGCCGATACGCAGTATTTT. Encoded protein: CAISEAEGGADTQYF.

This clonotype was observed at least ten times. The chain uses TRBV6-1 and TRBJ1-1; D is uncertain. CDR3 length: 15 residues. Germline lookup yields CDR1 MNHNS and CDR2 SASEGT. V lost 7 bases and J lost 4, with 19 bases in between. DNA of the CDR3: TGTGCCAGCATTCGGACGGCCGGGCTTGGCACTGAAGCTTTCTTT. Translation gives CASIRTAGLGTEAFF.

The chain carries TRBV6-1 and TRBJ2-1; D might be TRBD2 (7 bases). Trimming pared 0 bases from V and 7 bases from J, leaving 13 bases between. Germline V gene sequence: CDR1 MNHNS, CDR2 SASEGT. This CDR3 contains 15 residues. The CDR3 reads CASSEAAAGANEQFF. CDR3 sequence (DNA): TGTGCCAGCAGTGAAGCAGCGGCGGGGGCTAATGAGCAGTTCTTC.

This clonotype was counted many times. The chain couples TRBV6-1 to TRBJ1-3; 7 nucleotides match TRBD1. Germline V gene lookup returns CDR1 MNHNS and CDR2 SASEGT. The V segment lost 3 bases and the J segment 0 bases; nucleotides outside the gene matches: 2. CDR3 length: 15 amino acids. The CDR3 loop reads CASSEDRISGNTIYF. CDR3 DNA: TGTGCCAGCAGTGAGGACAGGATCTCTGGAAACACCATATATTTT.

This clonotype was counted many times. This rearrangement joins TRBV5-6 to TRBJ1-1; D is unresolved. This CDR3 is built from 13 residues. V lost 2 bases, J lost 2 bases, and 7 bases lay in between. Germline lookup yields CDR1 SGHDT and CDR2 YYEEEE. CDR3 sequence reads: CASSFRGNTEAFF. The CDR3 DNA sequence: TGTGCCAGCAGCTTCAGAGGTAACACTGAAGCTTTCTTT. Full variable domain (rest looked up from reference TRBV5-6 and TRBJ1-1): DAGVTQSPTHLIKTRGQQVTLRCSPKSGHDTVSWYQQALGQGPQFIFQYYEEEERQRGNFPDRFSGHQFPNYSSELNVNALLLGDSALYLCASSFRGNTEAFFGQGTRLTVV.

This clonotype was counted a few times. This sequence joins TRBV2 and TRBJ1-4, with D possibly being TRBD1 (5 bases). V lost 3 bases, J lost 5 bases, and 10 bases lay in between. CDR3 length: 14 residues. The germline CDR1 and CDR2 sequences are SNHLY and FYNNEI. The CDR3 DNA reads TGTGCCAGCAGTGAGGGCAGGGCGAATGAAAAACTGTTTTTT. It specifies CASSEGRANEKLFF.

This clonotype has a single count. This chain uses TRBV20-1 with TRBJ1-2; 9 bases agree with TRBD1. Per germline, CDR1 DFQATT and CDR2 SNEGSKA (reference sequence). The V gene end was trimmed by 3 bases and the J gene end by 4 bases; junction bases not matched to a gene: 6. The CDR3 length is 14 residues. Here the CDR3 reads CSASTGGGSYGYTF. For the CDR3, the DNA is TGCAGTGCTAGCACAGGGGGCGGGAGCTATGGCTACACCTTC.

A few counts support this clonotype. This rearrangement joins TRBV29-1 to TRBJ1-4, with D tentatively TRBD1 (6 bases). The CDR3 sequence is 13 residues long. Trimming shortened V by 4 bases and J by 8 bases, and 14 bases separated the two germline ends. Germline V lookup: CDR1 SQVTM, CDR2 ANQGSEA. The CDR3 bases are TGCAGCGTTGGTTCGGGGGCTGAAGAAAAACTGTTTTTT. It codes for CSVGSGAEEKLFF. Filled out from reference TRBV29-1 and TRBJ1-4, the complete variable domain reads SAVISQKPSRDICQRGTSLTIQCQVDSQVTMMFWYRQQPGQSLTLIATANQGSEATYESGFVIDKFPISRPNLTFSTLTVSNMSPEDSSIYLCSVGSGAEEKLFFGSGTQLSVL.

This clonotype was observed at least ten times. The rearrangement uses TRBV19 and TRBJ1-5, with D perhaps matching TRBD1 (6 bases). CDR1 is LNHDA and CDR2 is SQIVND in the germline V gene (reference sequence). V was clipped by 5 bases and J by 5 bases, with 25 bases between them. This CDR3 region has 18 residues. In nucleotides, the CDR3 is TGTGCCAGTAGTCCTCAACCGGGTGAGGACAGAGCCTATCAGCCCCAGCATTTT. Encoded protein: CASSPQPGEDRAYQPQHF.

This clonotype was seen more than once but under ten times. The chain carries TRBV2 and TRBJ2-7; D possibly uses TRBD1 or TRBD2 (6 bases each). V lost 3 bases, J lost 6 bases, and 27 bases lay in between. This CDR3 contains 18 residues. Germline assignment: CDR1 SNHLY and CDR2 FYNNEI. The CDR3, as DNA: TGTGCCAGCAGTGAGGACTCATTCCCGGGGGCGGTATCTCTCGAGCAGTACTTC. As protein: CASSEDSFPGAVSLEQYF.

Of note for this clonotype: Possible read error: a much larger clone is one base away. The J gene is TRBJ2-1, the V gene TRBV20-1, with 10 bases lining up with TRBD1. Germline values: CDR1 DFQATT, CDR2 SNEGSKA (reference sequence). CDR3 length: 13 amino acids. The CDR3, as DNA: TGCAGTGCTCCTAGGACAGGGGGGGGGGAGCAGCACTTC. It yields the protein CSAPRTGGGEQHF.

V is TRBV6-7 and J is TRBJ1-4; possibly TRBD1 for D (5 bases). TRBV6-7 is flagged as an ORF with uncertain function. The CDR3 contains 15 residues. The V end lost 8 bases, the J end lost 3 bases, and 16 bases lay between the germline ends. Here the CDR3 DNA reads TGTGCCAGCGTTGGGGCGAGGCGAGCTAATGAAAAACTGTTTTTT. Amino acids: CASVGARRANEKLFF.

There are many counts of this clonotype. The chain combines TRBV7-6 with TRBJ2-3; tentative D call: TRBD2 (6 bases). V was shortened by 4 bases and J by 0 bases, with 11 bases between the two germline ends. This CDR3 is built from 15 residues. Germline CDR1 reads SGHVS; CDR2 reads FNYEAQ. CDR3 residues: CASSSGGRSTDTQYF. CDR3 nucleotide sequence: TGTGCCAGCAGCTCCGGGGGTCGGAGCACAGATACGCAGTATTTT.

V and J are TRBV20-1 and TRBJ1-5, with TRBD1 as a possible D gene (6 bases). The CDR3 sequence is 18 residues long. Trimming cost V 3 bases and J 3 bases, with 24 bases left between them. The germline gives CDR1 DFQATT, CDR2 SNEGSKA (reference sequence). The CDR3 DNA is TGCAGTGCTAGGGTTCTTCGGGACATAGGGTTCCCCAATCAGCCCCAGCATTTT. This sequence encodes CSARVLRDIGFPNQPQHF.

This clonotype was counted between two and nine times. The chain has TRBV13 and TRBJ2-5; 7 bases map to TRBD1. Germline values: CDR1 PRHDT, CDR2 FYEKMQ (reference sequence). The CDR3 length is 14 residues. With 1 base clipped from V and 7 bases from J, the junction kept 6 bases outside the gene matches. CDR3 DNA sequence: TGTGCCAGCAGCTTAGAGGGACAGTTCGGGACCCAGTACTTC. This encodes CASSLEGQFGTQYF. Full variable domain (outside the CDR3, taken from reference TRBV13 and TRBJ2-5): AAGVIQSPRHLIKEKRETATLKCYPIPRHDTVYWYQQGPGQDPQFLISFYEKMQSDKGSIPDRFSAQQFSDYHSELNMSSLELGDSALYFCASSLEGQFGTQYFGPGTRLLVL.